This T cell receptor beta chain was documented in a study of cytomegalovirus exposure and HLA in healthy donors. Study-wide background: Tens of millions of unique TCRs from HLA-typed donors were held in an early release of data.

The CDR3 runs to 20 residues. CDR1 is LGHNA and CDR2 is YSLEER in the germline V gene. V was clipped by 0 bases and J by 1 base, with 22 bases between them. In regard to this clone: Antigen: not known.

PCR primers comprised 60 Vbeta and 13 Jbeta primers. The data were produced by immunoSEQ multiplex PCR, yet TCRdb's version contains in-frame clones alone and is incomplete. Found here are some 180,000 clones, approximately 78% of them singletons; the top ten hold about 1.7%. Findings and caveats of the study: Rare sequences made up most TCRs, while some public TCRs were found in many donors. Common viral pathogens seemed to be connected with several of the most significant clusters, according to a later analysis.

The sequence was collected from a woman younger than 30 in good health and CMV-seronegative. The sequenced sample consisted of PBMCs. The chain combines TRBV4-3 with TRBJ2-1, with TRBD2 as a possible D gene (7 bases). Written as DNA, the CDR3 is TGCGCCAGCAGCCAAGACTGGGGGCCTAGCGGTTTGATATCCTACAATGAGCAGTTCTTC. Encoded protein: CASSQDWGPSGLISYNEQFF.